What follows describes a single TCR beta chain. There is no known antigen for this receptor. The record has no base qualities; no much larger clone is one base away. The receptor library was made with the immunoSEQ multiplex PCR assay. A mixture of 60 forward primers for TCR Vbeta segments and 13 reverse primers for TCR Jbeta segments was used in the multiplex PCR. A multiplex PCR assay on genomic DNA amplified the CDR3 region of rearranged TCR beta genes. Amplified TCR beta libraries were sequenced as 87-base-pair reads on the Illumina HiSeq System. The source study handled its data this way. A later analysis counted some 80 million unique TCR beta chains across the 650 to 700 repertoires, and some 11 million of these chains were shared by at least two donors. To remove PCR and sequencing errors, raw reads were error-corrected and collapsed into unique sequences using a nearest-neighbor algorithm that merged closely related sequences. V, D and J gene segments were assigned by aligning CDR3 sequences to IMGT reference sequences. For a sequence to be retained, a match of at least six nucleotides was required to both a V gene segment and a J gene segment. Rearrangements were called productive when the CDR3 lacked stop codons and stayed in frame with V and J; all others were non-productive. CDR3 was defined according to IMGT convention as the region running from the second conserved V-encoded cysteine to the conserved J-encoded phenylalanine. The earlier analysis of about 640 of the donors excluded any sequence lacking an unambiguous match to a single V gene segment. An earlier analysis of roughly 590 of the donors called V segments functional above 56.7% productive rearrangements and segregating when the between-donor standard deviation exceeded 5%. To diagnose cytomegalovirus status from the catalog of TCR beta chain sequences, a statistical classification framework was built. In a later analysis, V and J genes were assigned by comparing TCR nucleotide sequences against IMGT/GENE-DB human TR gene sequences. In a later analysis, CDR3 sequences and most-parsimonious VDJ recombination scenarios were assigned using the TCRdist pipeline. A later analysis defined each TCR beta chain by its CDR3 amino acid sequence plus V-gene family, and excluded reads lacking a unique V-gene family. In a later analysis, 450 to 600 highly shared, low-generation-probability nucleotide sequences were removed to address suspected cross-contamination and a sequencing artifact. In a later analysis, a clonal expansion index was calculated for each public chain from normalized within-repertoire ranks of inferred template counts. In a later analysis, generation probabilities were computed with a VDJ recombination model fitted to out-of-frame rearrangements, and the resulting probabilities were checked against IGoR. Hypergeometric tests were used in a later analysis to score TCR-TCR, TCR-HLA and TCR-CMV co-occurrence, with a repertoire-size bias correction applied to the TCR pairs. False discovery rates were estimated in a later analysis by permuting HLA or CMV assignments 20 times. A later analysis grouped co-occurring TCRs with DBSCAN, adding TCRdist sequence similarity when clustering within HLA-allele-positive subsets. For co-occurrence clustering, repertoires with fewer than 30,000 or more than 120,000 public chains were excluded, along with roughly 5 repertoires with anomalous nucleotide sharing. The immuneACCESS repertoire file appears here via TCRdb, limited to in-frame rearrangements. These files lack a portion of the clones; in checked studies, under half of the deficit traces to unresolved V genes, and the cause of the others is not known. Clonal size and the V and J genes are those of that table, whereas D and trimming came from the DNA. This sample lists around 150,000 clones; roughly 70% were detected once. The ten most abundant clones make up roughly 4.7% of the sample.

The record originates from a study of cytomegalovirus exposure and HLA in healthy donors (dated by TCRdb to between 2016 and 2019). Study-level background: According to an earlier analysis of 550 to 700 of the donors, about 179 million T cells yielded some 120 million unique TCR beta sequences and 276 Gb of sequence data. The study aimed to test whether signatures of past pathogen exposure could be identified by cataloging public T cell receptors. A later genetic analysis took genome-wide SNP genotypes for 398 of the 666 donors and used that subset as a discovery cohort. To decide whether each TCR beta V gene segment behaved as functional or pseudogenic, an earlier analysis of approximately 590 of the donors relied on high-throughput TCR beta sequencing. The genetic ancestry cluster associated with self-reported Caucasian donors included 81% of the 350 to 500 genotyped donors. Rather than drawing on any new phenotypic data, the later analysis identified candidate immune exposures from TCR beta sequences and the way those sequences occurred across donors. Every discovery cohort repertoire had been produced on one sequencing platform. On average, around 240,000 unique TCR beta nucleotide sequences were sequenced per donor among some 420 genotyped donors of the cohort, with 15% to 20% of those sequences being non-productive. To predict cytomegalovirus infection status, the study brought together high-throughput TCR immunosequencing, statistical association of individual TCRs with disease status, and machine learning. About 300 gigabases of sequencing data and tens of millions of unique TCR sequences were included in an early release covering about 700 HLA-typed donors. Roughly 5 DR-DQ haplotypes were handled as single units for association and clustering because linkage in the cohort was strong. The T cell repertoires of under 700 subjects were profiled by immunosequencing and related to cytomegalovirus serostatus. HLA typing included class I and class II loci at four-digit resolution. A separate validation cohort of over a hundred different subjects was used in addition to the approximately 610-subject first cohort. A later analysis re-examined previously published TCR beta repertoires from roughly 650 donors and added high-resolution HLA genotyping to investigate patterns of TCR occurrence. The number of typed donors differed by locus: roughly 629-640 for A, B, C, DRB1 and DQB1; 500 to 550 for DQA1; approximately 610 for DPA1; and around 470 for DPB1. Donor age, sex, ethnicity and CMV serostatus were compiled together with the repertoire data.

CDR1 and CDR2 are drawn from the germline V gene: LGHNT, FRNRAP. The CDR3 sequence holds 16 residues, the cysteine and phenylalanine included. Left in the record is the CDR3 DNA by itself, 48 bases read in frame from the first base. The germline V end is reduced by 1 base and the J end by 3 bases; junction bases left unmatched: 1. The cohort consisted of some 670 healthy bone marrow donors. Cohort members were all nominally healthy when sampled, although unrecorded immune exposures were likely present. The donor tested CMV seronegative, placing the donor among the 350 to 400 seronegative members of the cohort. Each donor provided a peripheral blood sample, and peripheral blood mononuclear cells were used for TCR beta sequencing. The Qiagen DNeasy Blood Extraction Kit was used to extract genomic DNA from the blood cell samples. The investigation overall reported the following: Broadly in line with IMGT annotations, most TCR beta V segments showed up in productive rearrangements about 87% or about 30% of the time in an earlier analysis of several hundred of the donors. Linkage disequilibrium might explain the correlated functional status among segregating V segments, but an unknown experimental factor could not be ruled out. While some public TCRs were present in many individuals, most TCR sequences turned up only very rarely across donors. According to the authors, the approach could potentially be generalized to other disease states and immunological phenotypes. The study listed approximately 150 TCR beta chains as associated with cytomegalovirus. When HLA alleles, especially DR and DQ, strongly co-occurred, TCR associations were difficult to assign to individual alleles. A further reported finding was that TCR beta sequences accurately predicted the HLA-A and HLA-B alleles for most subjects in the first cohort. The cohort was sequenced for TCR beta chains only, and without alpha or paired-chain data the features that could be detected were limited. Most CMV-associated TCR beta chains appeared to be HLA-restricted in a later analysis, and the HLA associations seemed to be driven largely by CMV exposure. The earlier analysis of 450 to 700 of the donors excluded around 17 rarely observed V segments, including chromosome 9 orphons, because counts were too low. The 87-base-pair reads could not distinguish some IMGT-functional V segments, including TRBV6-2 and TRBV6-3, so those segments were excluded. A group of highly shared sequence variants was considered likely to be a technical artifact of the sequencing pipeline. At a false discovery rate of 0.05, a later analysis linked about 16,000 TCR beta sequences to specific HLA alleles. In vitro tests confirmed that three of the cytomegalovirus-associated TCR beta chains recognize cytomegalovirus antigens. A later analysis reported that several top co-occurrence clusters appeared linked to parvovirus B19, influenza, CMV and Epstein-Barr virus. A later genetic analysis associated a missense DCLRE1C variant with V-gene and J-gene trimming of TCR beta chains, and an independent cohort replicated the association. The only immune exposure information available for the cohort was CMV serostatus. Sequencing depth was assumed to be roughly uniform across donors in the presence/absence analyses, though that assumption may not hold. The classifier was reported to diagnose cytomegalovirus status with high specificity and sensitivity in both the original cohort and the validation cohort. Because some donors lacked HLA typing at each locus, the association tests relied only on the typed subset. In a later genetic analysis, fewer N-insertions in productive TCRs were reported among donors in an Asian-associated ancestry cluster than the roughly 700-donor mean. A later analysis found that HLA-associated TCR beta chains were more clonally expanded and had lower generation probabilities than equally common non-associated chains. A later analysis found that TCR association rates varied across HLA loci, with DRB1 alleles showing the most associated TCRs and HLA-C alleles the fewest.

The sequence is built from TRBV12-5 and TRBJ2-5; TRBD2 lines up with 14 middle nucleotides. This clonotype was sampled from a man in his fifties or sixties in good health and CMV-seronegative. Material: PBMCs. The encoded CDR3 is CASGLAGLAGEETQYF. In nucleotide form, the sequence is TGTGCTAGTGGTTTGGCGGGACTAGCGGGAGAAGAGACCCAGTACTTC. With all but the CDR3 taken from the reference TRBV12-5 and TRBJ2-5 genes, the full variable domain is: DARVTQTPRHKVTEMGQEVTMRCQPILGHNTVFWYRQTMMQGLELLAYFRNRAPLDDSGMPKDRFSAEMPDATLATLKIQPSEPRDSAVYFCASGLAGLAGEETQYFGPGTRLLVL.